This T cell receptor (beta chain) was observed in a study of blood T cell repertoires in COVID-19. V lost 1 base and J 2 bases, leaving 13 bases between the germline ends. This CDR3 is 16 amino acids long. Germline CDR1 is SGHTA and CDR2 is FQGTGA. TCRdb's table, derived via immunoSEQ multiplex PCR, lists solely in-frame clones and lacks some. This table has almost 70,000 clones, 79% appearing once. The gene calls are TRBV7-3 and TRBJ2-3, with a possible D match to TRBD1 (5 bases). This TCR was recovered from a man between 60 and 75 years old with acute or convalescent COVID-19. The material sequenced was peripheral blood. The CDR3 coding sequence is TGTGCCAGCAGCTTAATGATTGGGGCCGCCACAGATACGCAGTATTTT. This translates into CASSLMIGAATDTQYF.